These 16 T cell receptor beta chains were sequenced from one sample in a study of shared clonotypes between healthy human individuals. CD45RO-negative cells were positively selected for CCR7, leaving out terminally differentiated effector memory CD45RA+ cells. This table comes from immunoSEQ multiplex PCR, and its TCRdb copy is limited to in-frame clones, with some not included. The repertoire holds roughly 2.1 million clones, with roughly 91% as singletons. Source material: naive CD8+ T cells from PBMCs. The receptors shown here come from a man aged 18 to 30 in good health. Some clones in this sample may be carry-over from other donors' samples.

This chain links TRBV4-1 with TRBJ1-1; 8 bases are shared with TRBD1. V lost 1 base, J lost 4 bases, and 5 bases stayed unmatched. Germline V lookup: CDR1 MGHRA, CDR2 YSYEKL. The CDR3 has 15 amino acids. The DNA for the CDR3 is TGCGCCAGCAGCCAAGGACAGGGGATCCGCACTGAAGCTTTCTTT. Protein sequence: CASSQGQGIRTEAFF.

The chain uses TRBV28 and TRBJ1-5; D is uncertain. V was pared by 4 bases and J by 4 bases, with 5 bases between. CDR1 MDHEN and CDR2 SYDVKM come from the germline V gene. The CDR3 length is 12 residues. CDR3 coding DNA: TGTGCCAGCAGTTCGGCGAATCAGCCCCAGCATTTT. It encodes CASSSANQPQHF.

J is TRBJ2-5 and V is TRBV28, with D possibly TRBD1 on 6 matching bases. The CDR3 extends over 15 amino acids. From germline, CDR1 is MDHEN and CDR2 SYDVKM. V lost 5 bases to trimming and J lost 0 bases, with 13 bases between them. The CDR3: CASSKRNRDQETQYF. As DNA, the CDR3 is TGTGCCAGCAGTAAGCGAAACAGGGACCAAGAGACCCAGTACTTC. Looking up the rest from reference TRBV28 and TRBJ2-5 gives the full variable domain: DVKVTQSSRYLVKRTGEKVFLECVQDMDHENMFWYRQDPGLGLRLIYFSYDVKMKEKGDIPEGYSVSREKKERFSLILESASTNQTSMYLCASSKRNRDQETQYFGPGTRLLVL.

The chain links TRBV27 to TRBJ2-7, with TRBD1 identical over 8 bases. CDR3 length: 14 residues. Germline values: CDR1 MNHEY, CDR2 SMNVEV (reference sequence). The V gene end was trimmed by 5 bases and the J gene end by 5 bases; junction bases not matched to a gene: 8. This CDR3 is CASSPTGVIHEQYF. The CDR3 nucleotides are TGTGCCAGCAGTCCGACAGGGGTTATCCACGAGCAGTACTTC.

The chain is built from TRBV9 and TRBJ1-3, with D possibly matching TRBD1 (6 bases). Per germline, CDR1 SGDLS and CDR2 YYNGEE. The germline V and J ends were trimmed by 1 base and 0 bases, with 14 bases remaining between them. CDR3 length equals 17 residues. This CDR3 is CASSVSRDIRSGNTIYF. DNA for the CDR3: TGTGCCAGCAGCGTAAGTCGGGACATCCGCTCTGGAAACACCATATATTTT.

CDR3 sequence reads: CASSLSAPMGLAGVEETQYF. DNA of the CDR3: TGTGCCAGCAGCTTATCCGCCCCGATGGGACTAGCGGGAGTGGAAGAGACCCAGTACTTC. This sequence joins TRBV7-7 and TRBJ2-5; TRBD2 matches at 14 bases. The CDR3 length is 20 residues. V dropped 2 bases and J dropped 3; count of bases not matched to a gene: 14. Germline CDR1 reads SSHAT; CDR2 reads FNYEAQ (reference sequence). Complete variable domain (other parts from reference TRBV7-7 and TRBJ2-5): GAGVSQSPRYKVTKRGQDVTLRCDPISSHATLYWYQQALGQGPEFLTYFNYEAQPDKSGLPSDRFSAERPEGSISTLTIQRTEQRDSAMYRCASSLSAPMGLAGVEETQYFGPGTRLLVL.

V usage is TRBV9 and J usage is TRBJ2-3; TRBD2 might be the D (5 bases). V lost 0 bases and J lost 7, with 12 bases in between. Germline values: CDR1 SGDLS, CDR2 YYNGEE. The CDR3 totals 14 residues. The CDR3 DNA reads TGTGCCAGCAGCGTAGGTGGCGGGCTTAATACGCAGTATTTT. This encodes CASSVGGGLNTQYF.

This sequence joins TRBV19 and TRBJ2-7; D might be TRBD1 (6 bases). Germline V gene lookup returns CDR1 LNHDA and CDR2 SQIVND (reference sequence). V shed 5 bases and J shed 2 bases, with 13 bases lying between them. The CDR3 consists of 14 residues. The CDR3 nucleotides are TGTGCCAGTAGTGTCGGGACACCGGCCTACGAGCAGTACTTC. Protein: CASSVGTPAYEQYF.

The chain uses TRBV13 and TRBJ1-3; D may be TRBD1 (5 bases). The CDR3 loop spans 18 amino acids. The V gene lost 5 bases and the J gene lost 0 bases, with 20 bases spanning the gap. Germline CDR1 PRHDT, CDR2 FYEKMQ (reference sequence). This CDR3 is CASSHNIQRQISGNTIYF. CDR3 in DNA: TGTGCCAGCAGCCACAATATACAGCGACAGATCTCTGGAAACACCATATATTTT.

The chain uses TRBV5-1 and TRBJ1-6; 8 bases match TRBD1. V gave up 6 bases and J gave up 10 bases; unmatched junction bases: 6. The CDR3 length is 13 residues. Germline V CDR1 and CDR2: SGHRS, YFSETQ. CDR3 nucleotides: TGCGCCAGCAACTCAGGGGGCCAATCACCCCTCCACTTT. It translates to CASNSGGQSPLHF.

The chain joins TRBV2 to TRBJ2-1; 7 bases match TRBD2. This CDR3 has 13 amino acids. After removal of 7 bases from V and 2 bases from J, the junction contained 2 bases not matched to a gene. The germline V gene encodes CDR1 SNHLY and CDR2 FYNNEI. The CDR3 coding sequence is TGTGCCAGCATCGGGAGGACCTACAATGAGCAGTTCTTC. This translates into CASIGRTYNEQFF. Full variable domain (missing parts from reference TRBV2 and TRBJ2-1): EPEVTQTPSHQVTQMGQEVILRCVPISNHLYFYWYRQILGQKVEFLVSFYNNEISEKSEIFDDQFSVERPDGSNFTLKIRSTKLEDSAMYFCASIGRTYNEQFFGPGTRLTVL.

The chain combines TRBV27 with TRBJ1-1, with a weak D call TRBD1 (6 bases). The CDR3 contains 16 residues. Deletions cut 0 bases from V and 2 bases from J, with 13 bases between. Germline-derived CDR1 and CDR2 are MNHEY and SMNVEV (reference sequence). CDR3 sequence (DNA): TGTGCCAGCAGTTTATCCTACGGGACACCTAACACTGAAGCTTTCTTT. It codes for CASSLSYGTPNTEAFF.

The rearrangement joins TRBV5-1 to TRBJ2-7, with 7 bases that match TRBD2. J was trimmed by 1 base and V by 0 bases; bases with no gene match: 7. CDR1 SGHRS and CDR2 YFSETQ come from the germline V gene. The CDR3 contains 16 residues. DNA for the CDR3: TGCGCCAGCAGCTTGGCCAGCGGGATTCTATCCTACGAGCAGTACTTC. Amino acids: CASSLASGILSYEQYF.

In regard to this clone: In the same sample, other DNA sequences code for this CDR3. This chain uses TRBV28 with TRBJ1-3; no clear D gene. Trimming removed 3 bases from V and 0 bases from J, with 6 bases in between. CDR1 is MDHEN, CDR2 SYDVKM, per germline. This CDR3 region has 14 residues. The CDR3 coding sequence is TGTGCCAGCAGTTTCGGAATCTCTGGAAACACCATATATTTT. It yields the protein CASSFGISGNTIYF.

V gene TRBV4-1 combines with J gene TRBJ2-7; D might be TRBD1 (6 bases). Germline lookup yields CDR1 MGHRA and CDR2 YSYEKL. The germline V and J ends were trimmed by 3 bases and 7 bases, with 19 bases remaining between them. CDR3 length: 15 amino acids. The CDR3 DNA reads TGCGCCAGCAGCCAGGGTCCGCAGGGGCTGGGGGAGCAGTACTTC. Its translation is CASSQGPQGLGEQYF.

V is TRBV15 and J is TRBJ1-2; 9 bases align to TRBD1. This CDR3 is built from 17 residues. The V and J ends lost 0 bases and 4 bases, in that order; junction bases with no gene match: 9. The germline CDR1 and CDR2 sequences are LNHNV and YYDKDF (reference sequence). The CDR3 DNA sequence: TGTGCCACCAGCAGAGATAGGGGACAGGGCCTCCTCTATGGCTACACCTTC. It is translated as CATSRDRGQGLLYGYTF.